What follows are 10 T cell receptor beta chains derived from one specimen sequenced in a study of T cell repertoires in cytomegalovirus infection. These receptors' antigens are unknown. TCRdb reprocessed the reads with MiXCR, giving one entry per CDR3 protein. The table shows 900,000 to 950,000 distinct CDR3 sequences, with less than 35% occurring only once. Sequencing was performed on cultured CD8+ T cells from PBMCs, taken from culture after CMV antigen stimulation. Every receptor here comes from a human donor in good health (CMV status not recorded). Some clones in this sample may be carry-over from other donors' samples.

This clonotype was seen a handful of times. The rearrangement uses TRBV7-8 and TRBJ2-5, with 8 bases aligning to TRBD1. This CDR3 comprises 14 residues. V was pared by 7 bases and J by 0 bases, with 4 bases of the junction left unmatched. The V gene's germline CDR1 is SGHVS and CDR2 FQNEAQ. The CDR3 spells CASTQGAYQETQYF. The CDR3 coding sequence is TGTGCCAGCACCCAGGGGGCCTACCAAGAGACCCAGTACTTC.

This clonotype has more than one count but fewer than ten. J is TRBJ1-1 and V is TRBV7-3, with unresolved D. This CDR3 spans 15 amino acids. V lost 2 bases and J 2 bases, leaving 12 bases between the germline ends. Germline CDR1 is SGHTA and CDR2 is FQGTGA. For the CDR3, the DNA is TGTGCCAGCAGCTTAGGACCCGGACCAAACACTGAAGCTTTCTTT. This codes for CASSLGPGPNTEAFF.

This chain connects TRBV20-1 to TRBJ2-7; D is unclear. Germline CDR1 is DFQATT and CDR2 is SNEGSKA (reference sequence). This CDR3 has 12 amino acids. V lost 0 bases and J lost 5, with 8 bases in between. CDR3 sequence reads: CSARDRKDEQYF. CDR3 sequence (DNA): TGCAGTGCTAGAGACAGGAAAGACGAGCAGTACTTC.

The chain is built from TRBV24-1 and TRBJ2-1, with TRBD2 identical over 9 bases. The V gene's germline CDR1 is KGHDR and CDR2 SFDVKD. The CDR3 loop spans 16 amino acids. J lost 2 bases, V lost 3 bases, and 4 bases had no gene match. In DNA, the CDR3 is TGTGCCACCAGTGATCTTAGCGGGGGTACCTACAATGAGCAGTTCTTC. This sequence encodes CATSDLSGGTYNEQFF.

The chain couples TRBV12-3 or TRBV12-4 to TRBJ2-3; D uncertain. The CDR3 contains 16 residues. Trimming took off 5 bases at V and 1 base at J, with 16 bases between the two ends. The CDR3 nucleotides are TGTGCCAGCAGTCCGGACGCGATTAAGGGCACAGATACGCAGTATTTT. Protein: CASSPDAIKGTDTQYF.

This clonotype was seen a few times. The gene calls are TRBV5-4 and TRBJ2-1; 9 positions agree with TRBD2. The CDR3 contains 15 residues. V lost 1 base and J lost 5; bases outside the gene matches: 4. The V gene's germline CDR1 is SGHNT and CDR2 YYREEE (reference sequence). The CDR3 DNA is TGTGCCAGCAGCTTGAGCGGGGGGCGGGACAATGAGCAGTTCTTC. As protein: CASSLSGGRDNEQFF.

This clonotype was picked up one time. The chain is built from TRBV10-3 and TRBJ2-7, with 9 bases lining up with TRBD2. V lost 5 bases, J lost 2 bases, and 4 bases stayed unmatched. CDR3 length: 14 amino acids. CDR1 is ENHRY and CDR2 is SYGVKD in the germline V gene. The CDR3 spells CAISLAGQAYEQYF. DNA for the CDR3: TGTGCCATCAGTCTAGCGGGGCAAGCCTACGAGCAGTACTTC.

V gene TRBV29-1 combines with J gene TRBJ2-7; D unclear. CDR1 SQVTM and CDR2 ANQGSEA come from the germline V gene. V was trimmed by 6 bases and J by 4 bases, leaving 7 bases between them. The CDR3 covers 10 residues. In DNA form, the CDR3 reads TGCAGCGTGCTCGGATACGAGCAGTACTTC. Protein product: CSVLGYEQYF.

The V call is TRBV27, the J call TRBJ1-4; TRBD1 is a possible D gene (5 bases). Germline V CDR1 and CDR2: MNHEY, SMNVEV (reference sequence). There are 14 residues in the CDR3. Deletions cut 8 bases from V and 4 bases from J, with 14 bases between. CDR3 region: CASARGGGNEKLFF. DNA of the CDR3: TGTGCCAGCGCGCGGGGTGGGGGTAATGAAAAACTGTTTTTT.

This clonotype was seen more than once but under ten times. The chain couples TRBV7-9 to TRBJ1-1; weak D call: TRBD1 (5 bases). The CDR3 is 13 amino acids. Germline CDR1 reads SEHNR; CDR2 reads FQNEAQ (reference sequence). V was cut by 7 bases and J by 0 bases, with 9 bases left in between. The CDR3 loop is CASTTDMNTEAFF. CDR3 DNA: TGTGCCAGCACGACAGATATGAACACTGAAGCTTTCTTT.